These 7 T cell receptor beta chains originate from one sample sequenced in a study of tissue T cells after allogeneic stem cell transplantation. Regarding time point: mouse harvest day 7 after allogeneic transplant. Tail vein injection delivered 10^7 T-cell-depleted bone marrow cells and 10^6 splenic CD5+ T cells. Clones were read by immunoSEQ multiplex PCR, and TCRdb kept only the in-frame ones, dropping some. The top ten clones hold 3.8% of a sample with approximately 6,900 clones, approximately 50% of them seen once. Sequenced material: gut tissue. The receptors were gathered from a female BALB/c mouse given C57BL/6 T cells with graft-versus-host disease after an allogeneic hematopoietic cell transplant.

As regards this clone: Germline and genes: mouse. The read terminates 1 residue ahead of where the CDR3 ends, so the germline J gene completes it. The rearrangement joins TRBV26 to TRBJ1-3; a possible D gene is TRBD1 (6 bases). Germline assignment: CDR1 KGHPV and CDR2 FQNQEV (reference sequence). This CDR3 comprises 13 residues. Trimming removed 6 bases at V and 0 bases at J, with 6 bases between. CDR3 sequence reads: CASRTGSGNTLYF. The sequenced part of the CDR3 DNA is TGTGCCAGCAGGACAGGTTCTGGAAATACGCTCTAT.

Points on this clone: Here the gene names and germline are mouse. Read sequence stops 1 residue before the CDR3 end, and the germline J gene provides the missing end. The rearrangement links TRBV26 to TRBJ2-3; TRBD2 is a possible D gene (6 bases). V dropped 3 bases and J dropped 0 bases, with 7 bases sitting between them. The germline gives CDR1 KGHPV, CDR2 FQNQEV (reference sequence). The CDR3 extends over 14 amino acids. CDR3 bases read: TGTGCCAGCAGTCTTGGGGGTAGTGCAGAAACGCTGTAT. Residues: CASSLGGSAETLY. Given in full, the CDR3 is CASSLGGSAETLYF.

Details on this clone: The germline and genes are mouse ones. The sequenced fragment ends 1 residue before the CDR3 boundary, so the rest is inferred from the germline J gene. The rearrangement joins TRBV2 to TRBJ2-2, with TRBD2 matching 7 bases. The CDR3 contains 16 residues. Germline trimming cut 0 bases from V and 0 bases from J; bases unmatched to any gene: 1. Germline V gives CDR1 LGHNA, CDR2 YSYQKL. CDR3 bases read: TGTGCCAGCAGCCAAGAGGGGGGGGCAAACACCGGGCAGCTCTAC. Amino acids: CASSQEGGANTGQLY. The entire CDR3 sequence reads CASSQEGGANTGQLYF.

Details on this clone: Mouse gene names and germline throughout. CDR3 protein: CASSGRLGGYAEQFF. The sequenced CDR3 bases are TGTGCCAGCAGCGGCCGACTGGGGGGCTATGCTGAGCAGTTC. The genes are TRBV3 and TRBJ2-1; 10 positions agree with TRBD2. Sequencing ends 1 residue short of the CDR3 end; the germline J gene provides the rest. J gave up 3 bases and V 5 bases, and 4 bases lay outside the gene matches. Germline V gene lookup returns CDR1 SNHLY and CDR2 FYNGKV (reference sequence). The CDR3 length is 15 residues.

This clone was seen more than once but under ten times. Gene names and germline match the mouse. The read is 1 residue too short to cover the CDR3 end, so that end is filled in from the germline J gene. The chain carries TRBV26 and TRBJ2-7, with D perhaps TRBD1 (5 bases). Trimming removed 4 bases at V and 0 bases at J, with 10 bases between. The CDR3 is 14 residues long. The germline V gene has CDR1 KGHPV and CDR2 FQNQEV (reference sequence). CDR3 region: CASSPRQSSYEQYF. The part of the CDR3 DNA that was read is TGTGCCAGCAGTCCCCGACAGAGCTCCTATGAACAGTAC.

This clone has just one count. Genes here carry mouse names. The sequenced CDR3 bases are TGTGCCAGCAGTCTGGCCGGTACCAACACAGAAGTCTTC. The encoded protein is CASSLAGTNTEVF. The entire CDR3 sequence reads CASSLAGTNTEVFF. This sequence joins TRBV26 and TRBJ1-1; D uncertain. The read ends 1 residue shy of where the CDR3 ends; the end is completed using the germline J gene. The CDR3 contains 14 residues. Germline lookup yields CDR1 KGHPV and CDR2 FQNQEV (reference sequence). V lost 2 bases, J lost 2 bases, and 9 bases lay in between. Together with reference TRBV26 and TRBJ1-1, the CDR3 gives the full variable domain: NSKVIQTPRYLVKGQGQKAKMRCIPEKGHPVVFWYQQNKNNEFKFLINFQNQEVLQQIDMTEKRFSAECPSNSPCSLEIQSSEAGDSALYLCASSLAGTNTEVFFGKGTRLTVV.

This clone was seen a handful of times. Genes here carry mouse names. The sequence runs out 1 residue before the end of the CDR3; the remainder is reconstructed from the germline J gene. The same CDR3 can be traced to other DNA sequences in this sample. The chain has TRBV26 and TRBJ2-4; 9 bases are shared with TRBD2. Germline V gene data show CDR1 as KGHPV and CDR2 as FQNQEV (reference sequence). The V and J ends lost 6 bases and 3 bases, in that order; junction bases with no gene match: 4. This CDR3 is built from 14 residues. The sequenced CDR3 bases are TGTGCCAGCAGCCCTGACTGGGGGCAAAACACCTTGTAC. Protein: CASSPDWGQNTLY. The whole CDR3 sequence is CASSPDWGQNTLYF.